This TCR beta chain emerged from a study of cytomegalovirus exposure and HLA in healthy donors. Findings and caveats of the study: Reportedly, cytomegalovirus status was diagnosed with high sensitivity and specificity. Associated with cytomegalovirus, according to the listing, were about 160 TCR beta chains.

On this clone: No antigen is known for it.

This CDR3 is 16 amino acids long. Unmatched junction bases numbered 6, after V lost 0 bases and J lost 3 bases. The germline V gene has CDR1 SGDLS and CDR2 YYNGEE. The donors were members of the validation cohort, which comprised 120 subjects and was separate from the first cohort of several hundred subjects. Data came from immunoSEQ multiplex PCR; TCRdb stores just in-frame clones and leaves some out. The table lists fewer than 120,000 clones, roughly 90% of them singletons, with about 1.5% in the top ten. This clonotype originated in a woman between 25 and 40 years old in good health and CMV-seropositive. Sequenced input: PBMCs. The chain links TRBV9 to TRBJ2-3, with TRBD2 identical over 8 bases. CDR3 loop: CASSVAPGGPTDTQYF. As DNA, the CDR3 is TGTGCCAGCAGCGTAGCTCCGGGAGGGCCGACAGATACGCAGTATTTT.